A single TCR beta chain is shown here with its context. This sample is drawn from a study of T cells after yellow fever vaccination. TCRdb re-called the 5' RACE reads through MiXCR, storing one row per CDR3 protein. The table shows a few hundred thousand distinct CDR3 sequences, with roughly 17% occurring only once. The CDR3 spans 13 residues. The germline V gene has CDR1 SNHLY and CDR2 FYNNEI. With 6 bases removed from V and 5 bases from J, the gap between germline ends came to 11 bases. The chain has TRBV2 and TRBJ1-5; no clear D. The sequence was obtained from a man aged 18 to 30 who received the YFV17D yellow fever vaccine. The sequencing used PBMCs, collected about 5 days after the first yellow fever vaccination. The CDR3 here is CASSSTSHQPQHF. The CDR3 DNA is TGTGCCAGCAGCTCGACATCGCATCAGCCCCAGCATTTT.